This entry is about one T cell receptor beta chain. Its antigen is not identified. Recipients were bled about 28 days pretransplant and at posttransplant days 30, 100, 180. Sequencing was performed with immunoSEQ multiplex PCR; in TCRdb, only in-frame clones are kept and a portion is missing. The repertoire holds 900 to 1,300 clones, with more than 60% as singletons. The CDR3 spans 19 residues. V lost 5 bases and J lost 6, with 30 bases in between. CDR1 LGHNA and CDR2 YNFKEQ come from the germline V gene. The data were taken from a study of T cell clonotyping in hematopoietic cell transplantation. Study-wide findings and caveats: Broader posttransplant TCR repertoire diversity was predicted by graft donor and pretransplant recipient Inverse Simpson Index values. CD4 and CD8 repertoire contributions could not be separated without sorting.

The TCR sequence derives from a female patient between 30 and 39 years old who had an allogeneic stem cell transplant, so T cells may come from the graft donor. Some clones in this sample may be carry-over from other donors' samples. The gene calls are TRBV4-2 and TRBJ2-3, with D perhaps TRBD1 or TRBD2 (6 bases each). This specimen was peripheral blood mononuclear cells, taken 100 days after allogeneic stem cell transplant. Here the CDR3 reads CASSRPPGASWGAGDTQYF. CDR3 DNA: TGTGCCAGCAGCAGACCTCCCGGAGCGAGTTGGGGGGCCGGGGATACGCAGTATTTT.